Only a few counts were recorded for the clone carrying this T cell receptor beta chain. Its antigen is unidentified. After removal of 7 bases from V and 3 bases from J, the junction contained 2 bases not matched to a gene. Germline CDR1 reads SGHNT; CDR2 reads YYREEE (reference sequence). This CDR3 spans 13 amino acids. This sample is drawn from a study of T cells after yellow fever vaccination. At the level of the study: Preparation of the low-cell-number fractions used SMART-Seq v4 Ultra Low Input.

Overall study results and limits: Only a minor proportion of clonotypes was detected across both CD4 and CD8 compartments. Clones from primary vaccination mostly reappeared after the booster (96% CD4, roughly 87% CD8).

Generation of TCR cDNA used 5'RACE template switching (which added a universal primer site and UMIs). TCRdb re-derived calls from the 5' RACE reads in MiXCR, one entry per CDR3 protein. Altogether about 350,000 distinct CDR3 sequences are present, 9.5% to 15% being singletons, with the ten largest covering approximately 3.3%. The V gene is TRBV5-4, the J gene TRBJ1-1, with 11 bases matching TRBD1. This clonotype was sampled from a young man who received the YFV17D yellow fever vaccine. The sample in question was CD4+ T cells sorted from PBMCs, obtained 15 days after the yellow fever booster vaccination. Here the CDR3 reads CASGQGADTEAFF. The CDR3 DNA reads TGTGCCAGCGGACAGGGGGCGGACACTGAAGCTTTCTTT. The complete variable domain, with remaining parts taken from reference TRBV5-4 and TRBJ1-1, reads ETGVTQSPTHLIKTRGQQVTLRCSSQSGHNTVSWYQQALGQGPQFIFQYYREEENGRGNFPPRFSGLQFPNYSSELNVNALELDDSALYLCASGQGADTEAFFGQGTRLTVV.